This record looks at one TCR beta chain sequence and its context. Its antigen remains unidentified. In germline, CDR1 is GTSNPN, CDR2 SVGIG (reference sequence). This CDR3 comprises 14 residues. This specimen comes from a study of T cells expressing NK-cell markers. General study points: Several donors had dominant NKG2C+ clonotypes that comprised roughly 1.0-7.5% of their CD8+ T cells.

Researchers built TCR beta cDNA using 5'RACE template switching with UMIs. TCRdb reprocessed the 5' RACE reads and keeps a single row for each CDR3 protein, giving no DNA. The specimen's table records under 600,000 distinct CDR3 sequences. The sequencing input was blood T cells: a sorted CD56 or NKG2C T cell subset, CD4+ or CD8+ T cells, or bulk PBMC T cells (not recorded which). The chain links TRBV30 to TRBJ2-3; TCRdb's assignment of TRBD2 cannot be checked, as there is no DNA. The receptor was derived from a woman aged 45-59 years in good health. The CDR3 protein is CAWTSGRDTDTQYF.